The clone carrying this T cell receptor (beta chain) showed up just a few times. Its antigen is currently unknown. Trimming removed 3 bases at V and 4 bases at J, with 16 bases between. CDR1 is LNHDA, CDR2 SQIVND, per germline (reference sequence). This CDR3 region has 16 residues. The sample comes from a study of T cells in Graves' hyperthyroidism and ophthalmopathy. RNA transcripts were the template for amplifying TCR beta CDR3 regions. During a first-round RT-PCR of the TCR CDR3, the HTBI primer set was used. TCRdb used MiXCR to reprocess the multiplex PCR reads, holding one entry per CDR3 protein. Seen here are about 350,000 distinct CDR3 sequences, roughly 14% observed once, and the top ten hold around 25%. Diagnoses used clinical symptoms, serum thyroxine and TRAb, thyroid ultrasound and orbital computed tomography. The study's findings and limits: The model's output predicted ophthalmopathy at a median of roughly 6 months prior to onset. Most thyroid-expanded clonotypes above 0.001 were also found in blood. A model of 13 V-J pairs discriminated ophthalmopathy from stable hyperthyroidism.

The source material was blood. The source of this sequence is a woman in her twenties or thirties with Graves' hyperthyroidism. This rearrangement joins TRBV19 to TRBJ2-1, with D possibly TRBD2 on 7 matching bases. The CDR3 DNA reads TGTGCCAGTAGTATTCTGGCGGGGGCCTATTACAATGAGCAGTTCTTC. Translating gives CASSILAGAYYNEQFF.